This T cell receptor (beta chain) was observed in a study of blood T cells in healthy people across ages. Germline lookup yields CDR1 LGHDT and CDR2 YNNKEL (reference sequence). CDR3 size: 19 residues. J lost 3 bases, V lost 0 bases, and 13 bases had no gene match. The study, taken as a whole, reports: Long-lived donors exceeded aged donors in naive CD4+ cells and diversity. TCR beta diversity per million T cells fell roughly linearly with age.

Primed by a sample-barcoded 5' primer and a J-beta primer mix, a second PCR proceeded for 7 to 11 cycles. TCRdb called the 5' RACE reads again in MiXCR, with one record for every CDR3 protein. This table holds 920,000 or so distinct CDR3 sequences, 40% to 50% found once. Of note for this clonotype: Antigen unknown.

The chain has TRBV3-1 and TRBJ2-1; TRBD2 agrees at 8 bases. This clonotype was obtained from a woman between 55 and 75 years old in good health. Input material: blood. CDR3 amino acids: CASSQDLPTLADVYNEQFF. The CDR3 bases are TGTGCCAGCAGCCAAGACCTACCCACACTAGCGGATGTCTACAATGAGCAGTTCTTC.